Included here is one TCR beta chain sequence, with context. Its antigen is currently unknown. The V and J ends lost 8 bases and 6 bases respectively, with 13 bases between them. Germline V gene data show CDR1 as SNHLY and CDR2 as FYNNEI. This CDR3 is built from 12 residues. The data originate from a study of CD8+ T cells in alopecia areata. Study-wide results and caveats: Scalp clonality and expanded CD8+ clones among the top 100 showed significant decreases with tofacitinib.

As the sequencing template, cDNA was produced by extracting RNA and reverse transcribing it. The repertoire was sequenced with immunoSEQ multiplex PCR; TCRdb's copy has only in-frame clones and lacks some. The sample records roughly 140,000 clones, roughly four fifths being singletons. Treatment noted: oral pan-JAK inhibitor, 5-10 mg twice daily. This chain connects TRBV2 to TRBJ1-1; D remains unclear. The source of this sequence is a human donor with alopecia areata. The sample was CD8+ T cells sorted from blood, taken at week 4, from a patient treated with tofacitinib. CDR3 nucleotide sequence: TGTGCCAGCGTCGGCGGACGAGCTGAAGCTTTCTTT. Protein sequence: CASVGGRAEAFF.